Detailed here is one TCR beta chain. The antigen it binds to is not known. Base quality data are lacking; no much larger clone is found one base away. This same CDR3 is encoded by further DNA sequences in the sample. This specimen belongs to a study of blood T cell repertoires in COVID-19 (dated by TCRdb to 2020 to 2021). About the study as a whole: Collaborator samples came from the United States, Italy and Spain and covered acute and convalescent phases of COVID-19. The prospective study material was composed of cDNA or gDNA derived from T cells, B-cell-depleted T cells, or PBMCs. Subjects who had been exposed to COVID-19, were actively infected with it, or had recovered from it provided the deeply sampled blood TCRbeta repertoires that made up the dataset. A freely available public database, intended as a resource for researchers studying the immune response to SARS-CoV-2, is where the repertoires were released. Samples were obtained from the ongoing ImmuneRACE study (first 160 participants) and from approximately 1,200 subjects provided by 6 global collaborators. The sample metadata nearly always contained a de-identified subject ID, COVID-19 status, age in years and sex. HLA class I and class II types, where available, came from metadata supplied by the sample provider rather than from assay-based typing. General conclusions and limits of the study: The amount of clinical and demographic metadata varied by source and participant and was provided uncurated.

Per the germline V gene (reference sequence), MNHEY is the CDR1 and SMNVEV is the CDR2. The CDR3 holds 15 amino acids from the cysteine to the phenylalanine. Only the CDR3 DNA is retained, 45 bases long and in frame from the first base. The germline V end is reduced by 2 bases and the J end by 4 bases; junction bases left unmatched: 6. The immunoSEQ Assay, a bias-controlled multiplex PCR, was used to amplify TCRbeta CDR3 regions from genomic DNA. The authors' analysis ran thus. The number of nucleated cells in each sample was estimated by amplification of reference gene primers within the assay. Sequence reads were collapsed and filtered to measure the absolute abundance of every unique TCRbeta CDR3 rearrangement. For each sample, productive Simpson clonality was calculated by taking the square root of Simpson's diversity index across productive rearrangements. In its TCRdb copy, this immuneACCESS table keeps in-frame sequences only and misses some clones. Where compared with another copy, unresolved V genes explain less than half of these, and the others have no known cause. V, J and clone size are those of that table, while D and trimming were read from the DNA. The sample table holds some 300,000 clones, of which approximately 90% were seen once. The ten largest clones capture around 5.8% of the sample.

In Seattle, one collaborating source enrolled patients while the infection was active and tracked those patients longitudinally over the course of disease. Each collaborating institution followed its own protocols to collect whole blood in K2EDTA tubes. For TCRbeta analysis, collaborators shipped samples as frozen whole blood, isolated PBMCs, or DNA extracted from either of those sample types. The receptor comes from a woman aged 45 to 65 with COVID-19, enrolled during active disease. The sample taken for sequencing was peripheral blood. Recombination linked TRBV27 to TRBJ2-7; the junction holds 9 bases that match TRBD1. The CDR3 protein: CASSLAGTGTYEQYF. In nucleotide form, the sequence is TGTGCCAGCAGTTTAGCCGGGACAGGGACATACGAGCAGTACTTC.